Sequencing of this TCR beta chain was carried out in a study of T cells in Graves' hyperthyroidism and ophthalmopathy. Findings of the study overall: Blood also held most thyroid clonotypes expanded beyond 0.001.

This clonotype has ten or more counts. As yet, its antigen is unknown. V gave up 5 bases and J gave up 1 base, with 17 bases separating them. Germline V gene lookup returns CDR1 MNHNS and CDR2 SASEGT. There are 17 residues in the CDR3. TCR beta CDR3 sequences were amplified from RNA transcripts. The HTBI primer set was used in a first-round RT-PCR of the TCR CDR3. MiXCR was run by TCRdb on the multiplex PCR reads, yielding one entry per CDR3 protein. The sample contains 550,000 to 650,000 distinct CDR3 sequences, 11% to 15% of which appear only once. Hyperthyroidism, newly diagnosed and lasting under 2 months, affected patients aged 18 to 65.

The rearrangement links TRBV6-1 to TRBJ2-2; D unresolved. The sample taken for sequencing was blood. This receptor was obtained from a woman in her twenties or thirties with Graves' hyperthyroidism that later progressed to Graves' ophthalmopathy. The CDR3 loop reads CASSYAPPSQNTGELFF. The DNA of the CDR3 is TGTGCCAGCAGTTACGCGCCTCCTTCACAGAACACCGGGGAGCTGTTTTTT.